This TCR beta chain was obtained from a study of cytomegalovirus exposure and HLA in healthy donors listed by TCRdb under 2017. About the study as a whole: In an earlier analysis of under 750 of the donors, less than 350 Gb of sequence data and some 100 million unique TCR beta sequences from roughly 190 million T cells were reported. All discovery cohort repertoires had been generated on a single sequencing platform. An earlier analysis of 500 to 650 of the donors applied high-throughput TCR beta sequencing to assess whether each TCR beta V gene segment acted as functional or pseudogenic. A later analysis re-analyzed previously published TCR beta repertoires from about 600 donors and added high-resolution HLA genotyping to study TCR occurrence patterns. The study profiled the T cell repertoires of about 640 subjects by immunosequencing and related them to cytomegalovirus serostatus. Donor age, sex, ethnicity and CMV serostatus were collected together with the repertoire data. The number of typed donors differed by locus: 629-630 for A, B, C, DRB1 and DQB1; approximately 520 for DQA1; 606 for DPA1; and around 450 for DPB1. Along with the roughly 700-subject first cohort, a separate validation cohort of around 110 different subjects was used. About 280 gigabases of sequencing data and tens of millions of unique TCR sequences were included in an early release covering around 650 HLA-typed donors. On average, around 240,000 unique TCR beta nucleotide sequences were sequenced per donor among 398 genotyped donors of the cohort, with about 17% of those sequences being non-productive. In the later analysis, no new phenotypic data were used to find candidate immune exposures; instead, reliance was placed on TCR beta sequences and their occurrence across donors. The aim of the study was to test whether cataloging public T cell receptors could identify signatures of past pathogen exposure. A later genetic analysis took genome-wide SNP genotypes for about three fifths of the 666 donors and used that subset as a discovery cohort. High-throughput TCR immunosequencing, statistical association of individual TCRs with disease status, and machine learning were combined to predict cytomegalovirus infection status. Of the 300 to 450 genotyped donors, 81% were placed in the genetic ancestry cluster associated with self-reported Caucasian donors. Class I and class II HLA loci were covered by the typing at four-digit resolution. About five DR-DQ haplotypes were treated as single units for association and clustering because of strong linkage in the cohort. What the work shows at the level of the full study, not this receptor alone: Some IMGT-functional V segments, including TRBV6-2 and TRBV6-3, could not be distinguished by the 87-base-pair reads and were therefore excluded. Linkage disequilibrium might explain the correlated functional status among segregating V segments, but an unknown experimental factor could not be ruled out. In an earlier analysis of approximately 600 of the donors, most TCR beta V segments were observed in productive rearrangements about 87% or about 30% of the time, broadly matching IMGT annotations. Because some donors lacked HLA typing at each locus, the association tests relied only on the typed subset. Most TCR sequences were seen in very few donors, while some public TCRs were found in many individuals. This cohort had only TCR beta chains sequenced, and the lack of alpha or paired-chain data limited which features could be detected. Strong co-occurrence of HLA alleles, especially DR and DQ, made assigning TCR associations to individual alleles difficult. In a later analysis, some 17,000 TCR beta sequences were associated with specific HLA alleles at a false discovery rate of 0.05. According to the authors, the approach could potentially be generalized to other disease states and immunological phenotypes. Cytomegalovirus status was reported to be diagnosed by the classifier with high specificity and sensitivity in both the original and validation cohorts. In a later genetic analysis, a missense DCLRE1C variant was associated with V-gene and J-gene trimming of TCR beta chains, and the association was replicated in an independent cohort. A cluster of highly shared sequence variants was judged likely to represent a technical artifact of the sequencing pipeline. Most CMV-associated TCR beta chains appeared to be HLA-restricted in a later analysis, and the HLA associations seemed to be driven largely by CMV exposure. A later analysis found that HLA-associated TCR beta chains were more clonally expanded and had lower generation probabilities than equally common non-associated chains. The only immune exposure information available for the cohort was CMV serostatus. A later genetic analysis reported fewer N-insertions in productive TCRs among donors in an Asian-associated ancestry cluster than the roughly 670-donor mean. A further reported finding was that TCR beta sequences accurately predicted the HLA-A and HLA-B alleles for most subjects in the first cohort. In a later analysis, the rate of TCR association differed among HLA loci, with DRB1 alleles having the most associated TCRs and HLA-C alleles having the fewest. Three of the identified cytomegalovirus-associated TCR beta chains were confirmed in vitro to be specific for cytomegalovirus antigens. About 17 rarely observed V segments, including chromosome 9 orphons, were excluded from the earlier analysis of several hundred of the donors because counts were too low. Roughly uniform sequencing depth across donors was assumed in presence/absence analyses, although this assumption may not hold. The study gave a list of over 150 TCR beta chains associated with cytomegalovirus. A later analysis reported that several top co-occurrence clusters appeared linked to parvovirus B19, influenza, CMV and Epstein-Barr virus.

Its CDR3 holds 15 amino acids, cysteine through phenylalanine. CDR3 DNA only is kept here, 45 bases in frame from base 1. Via the germline V gene (reference sequence), CDR1 is SGHNT and CDR2 YYREEE. The trim is 0 bases for V and 4 bases for J, with a gap of 12 bases between the germline ends. Library generation was performed with the immunoSEQ multiplex PCR assay. For the multiplex PCR, a mixture combining 60 forward primers for TCR Vbeta segments and 13 reverse primers for TCR Jbeta segments was used. Amplification of the CDR3 region of rearranged TCR beta genes was performed with a multiplex PCR assay on genomic DNA. The Illumina HiSeq System was used to sequence the amplified TCR beta libraries as 87-base-pair reads. In the authors' own workflow: Across the 670 or so repertoires, a later analysis counted about 81 million unique TCR beta chains, approximately 10 million of which were shared by at least two donors. A nearest-neighbor algorithm error-corrected the raw reads and collapsed the reads into unique sequences, merging closely related sequences to remove PCR and sequencing errors. Alignment of CDR3 sequences to IMGT reference sequences was used to assign V, D and J gene segments. For a sequence to be retained, a match of at least six nucleotides was required to both a V gene segment and a J gene segment. A rearrangement counted as productive if the CDR3 had no stop codons and remained in frame with V and J, and every other rearrangement counted as non-productive. CDR3 was defined according to IMGT convention as the region running from the second conserved V-encoded cysteine to the conserved J-encoded phenylalanine. In an earlier analysis of more than 550 of the donors, sequences lacking an unambiguous match to a single V gene segment were excluded. An earlier analysis of approximately 590 of the donors classified V segments as functional when productive rearrangements were above 56.7% and as segregating when the standard deviation between donors was above 5%. A statistical classification framework was developed to diagnose cytomegalovirus status using the catalog of TCR beta chain sequences. V and J gene assignment, in a later analysis, came from comparing TCR nucleotide sequences with IMGT/GENE-DB human TR gene sequences. Using the TCRdist pipeline, a later analysis assigned CDR3 sequences along with most-parsimonious VDJ recombination scenarios. A later analysis defined each TCR beta chain by its CDR3 amino acid sequence plus V-gene family, and excluded reads lacking a unique V-gene family. As a way to deal with suspected cross-contamination and a sequencing artifact, a later analysis dropped 640 or so nucleotide sequences that were highly shared and had low generation probability. In a later analysis, a clonal expansion index for each public chain was calculated from normalized within-repertoire ranks of inferred template counts. A later analysis computed generation probabilities with a VDJ recombination model fitted to out-of-frame rearrangements, and checked the results against IGoR. Hypergeometric tests were used in a later analysis to score TCR-TCR, TCR-HLA and TCR-CMV co-occurrence, with a repertoire-size bias correction applied to the TCR pairs. In a later analysis, false discovery rates were estimated by permuting HLA or CMV assignments 20 times. In a later analysis, co-occurring TCRs were grouped with DBSCAN, and TCRdist sequence similarity was added when clustering was performed within HLA-allele-positive subsets. Repertoires with fewer than 30,000 or more than 120,000 public chains, plus five repertoires with anomalous nucleotide sharing, were excluded from co-occurrence clustering. Sourced from immuneACCESS, this table was stored by TCRdb with only in-frame sequences that have V and J called. A share of the clones is absent; for the studies checked, an unresolved V gene accounts for under half, and the remainder has no known explanation. That table supplies the V and J calls and clone size; D and trimming were determined from the DNA. The sample contains tens of thousands of clones, around 83% of them found a single time. Roughly 4.5% of the sample goes to the ten largest clones.

As concerns this clone: The antigen this receptor binds is unknown. The input lacks base qualities; no much larger clone sits a single base away.

The cohort consisted of fewer than 700 healthy bone marrow donors. At the time of sampling, all cohort members were nominally healthy, though unrecorded immune exposures were likely present. The donor was CMV seronegative and belonged to the group of roughly 330 seronegative cohort members. A peripheral blood sample was provided by each donor, and peripheral blood mononuclear cells were used for TCR beta sequencing. Genomic DNA extraction from the blood cell samples was performed with the Qiagen DNeasy Blood Extraction Kit. The specimen was PBMCs. This sequence originates from a man aged 25-40 years in good health and CMV-seronegative. Rearrangement joined TRBV5-4 to TRBJ2-3, with the D gene uncertain. The DNA sequence is as follows: TGTGCCAGCAGCTTGGAGACGTCCCGGGCAGATACGCAGTATTTT. This encodes CASSLETSRADTQYF.